This T cell receptor (beta chain) comes out of a study of Ad26.COV2.S vaccination and SARS-CoV-2 variants. The V end lost 3 bases, the J end lost 10 bases, and 7 bases lay between the germline ends. The CDR3 is 12 amino acids. CDR1 is ENHRY, CDR2 SYGVKD, per germline. Profiling relied on immunoSEQ multiplex PCR, and the TCRdb table lists in-frame clones only, not all of them. This repertoire shows some 340,000 clones, just over 85% found once; its top ten account for approximately 2%. Regarding treatment: around 19 received Ad26.COV2.S at low or high dose, single or two shots; roughly five received placebo; per-sample allocation not given. Each sample was drawn 63 days after the first injection (of vaccine or placebo).

The specimen was peripheral blood, collected in a trial of Ad26.COV2.S vaccine versus placebo. The clonotype originates from a person between 18 and 65 years old who received the Ad26.COV2.S COVID-19 vaccine or a placebo. The V gene is TRBV10-3, the J gene TRBJ1-6, with D maybe TRBD1 (5 bases). This CDR3 reads CAISEGESPLHF. In nucleotides, the CDR3 is TGTGCCATCAGTGAAGGGGAATCACCCCTCCACTTT.